The text below deals with one TCR beta chain. Antigen specificity is unknown. This sample is drawn from a study of monozygotic twins with inflammatory bowel disease. Study-wide findings and caveats: It was observed that concordant and discordant twins did not differ in repertoire similarity, possibly given limited power. Lower TCRbeta diversity (inverse Simpson) was seen in IBD patients than in healthy co-twins.

The length of the CDR3 is 14 residues. Per the germline V gene, CDR1 is MDHEN and CDR2 is SYDVKM. TCRdb reprocessed the 5' RACE reads; each CDR3 protein has one entry and no DNA is given. The sample table sets out roughly 160,000 distinct CDR3 sequences. Sequencing was performed on blood. This sequence was found in a human donor with ulcerative colitis or Crohn's disease, or a healthy co-twin of an affected twin (not recorded which). The chain combines TRBV28 with TRBJ1-1; the D gene TCRdb calls, TRBD1, cannot be checked with no DNA. CDR3 region: CASSPPGAVPEAFF.